This entry lists 14 T cell receptor beta chains sequenced from one sample in a study of T cell responses to AZD1222 COVID-19 vaccine. Profiling relied on immunoSEQ multiplex PCR, and the TCRdb table lists in-frame clones only, not all of them. The sample shows about 150,000 clones, roughly nine tenths of them seen only once. Sequences were derived from peripheral blood, sampled on day 0 of AZD1222 vaccination. The receptors stem from an adult in good health.

This clone was detected once. The J gene is TRBJ2-5, the V gene TRBV5-6; D is tentatively TRBD1 or TRBD2 (6 bases each). This CDR3 is built from 16 residues. The V end was cut by 1 base, the J end by 5 bases, with 18 bases between. In germline, CDR1 is SGHDT, CDR2 YYEEEE. The CDR3: CASSLPFGGSGETQYF. The CDR3 coding sequence is TGTGCCAGCAGCTTGCCCTTCGGGGGCTCGGGGGAGACCCAGTACTTC.

The chain joins TRBV4-1 to TRBJ1-4; 9 positions match TRBD1. This CDR3 region has 17 residues. V was clipped by 6 bases and J by 2 bases; unmatched bases: 10. Germline lookup yields CDR1 MGHRA and CDR2 YSYEKL. The CDR3 DNA sequence: TGCGCCAGCAGATCCGGGACAGGGATTATGACTAATGAAAAACTGTTTTTT. Its translation: CASRSGTGIMTNEKLFF.

This chain links TRBV6-5 with TRBJ1-1; a weak D match, TRBD1 (5 bases). In germline, CDR1 is MNHEY, CDR2 SVGAGI. The CDR3 runs 12 residues. Trimming left V 5 bases short and J 4 bases short, with 8 bases between. CDR3 DNA: TGTGCCAGCAGTCAGGGTTTCACTGAAGCTTTCTTT. Its protein is CASSQGFTEAFF.

The CDR3 DNA sequence: TGTGCCAGCATTAACGTTGAGGCAGGGCGAGTGTACGAGCAGTACGTC. Its protein product is CASINVEAGRVYEQYV. The J gene is TRBJ2-7, the V gene TRBV27; D perhaps matches TRBD1 (5 bases). Germline assignment: CDR1 MNHEY and CDR2 SMNVEV (reference sequence). The CDR3 is made up of 16 amino acids. V was cut by 7 bases and J by 4 bases, with 23 bases left in between.

The CDR3 sequence: CASSPLASGLTDTQYF. The CDR3 DNA reads as TGTGCCAGCTCACCACTCGCTAGCGGCCTCACAGATACGCAGTATTTT. The chain uses TRBV18 and TRBJ2-3; TRBD2 aligns across 7 bases. Germline V lookup: CDR1 KGHSH, CDR2 LQKENI. The CDR3 extends over 16 amino acids. The trim removed 1 base at V and 2 bases at J, leaving 6 bases unmatched.

The CDR3 reads CASSYRTGAGYGYTF. The CDR3 nucleotides read TGTGCCAGCAGTTATCGAACAGGGGCGGGGTATGGCTACACCTTC. The chain carries TRBV6-5 and TRBJ1-2, with 7 bases aligning to TRBD1. In germline, CDR1 is MNHEY, CDR2 SVGAGI. After removal of 3 bases from V and 5 bases from J, the junction contained 9 bases not matched to a gene. CDR3 length: 15 residues.

The chain combines TRBV5-4 with TRBJ2-1; perhaps D is TRBD1 or TRBD2 (6 bases each). Germline loops: CDR1 SGHNT, CDR2 YYREEE (reference sequence). The CDR3 has 15 residues. Trimming removed 4 bases at V and 5 bases at J, with 16 bases between. The CDR3 bases are TGTGCCAGCAGCGGGACACTAGCTTCCCACAATGAGCAGTTCTTC. Translation: CASSGTLASHNEQFF.

J is TRBJ1-5 and V is TRBV6-5; 7 nucleotides agree with TRBD1. The CDR3 contains 13 residues. Trimming at V came to 8 bases and at J to 4 bases, leaving 5 bases not matched to a gene. CDR1 and CDR2 from the germline V gene are MNHEY and SVGAGI. The CDR3 sequence is CASRTGGNQPQHF. The CDR3 bases are TGTGCCAGCCGGACAGGTGGTAATCAGCCCCAGCATTTT.

About this clone itself: Different DNA sequences within this sample yield the same CDR3. V gene TRBV18 combines with J gene TRBJ2-2; 9 nucleotides match TRBD1. V lost 3 bases, J lost 3 bases, and 2 bases stayed unmatched. Looked up from germline, CDR1 is KGHSH and CDR2 is LQKENI. The CDR3 runs to 15 residues. The CDR3 here is CASSPRQGDTGELFF. The CDR3 DNA follows: TGTGCCAGCTCACCCCGACAGGGGGACACCGGGGAGCTGTTTTTT.

The chain recombines TRBV27 with TRBJ1-5; 7 positions match TRBD1. The CDR3 is made up of 14 amino acids. The V segment lost 6 bases and the J segment 3 bases; nucleotides outside the gene matches: 5. Germline lookup yields CDR1 MNHEY and CDR2 SMNVEV (reference sequence). The CDR3 sequence: CASRPGQNNQPQHF. Here the CDR3 DNA reads TGTGCCAGCAGACCGGGACAGAACAATCAGCCCCAGCATTTT.

This clone came up a few times. The chain carries TRBV27 and TRBJ2-1; D is perhaps TRBD2 (5 bases). V was cut by 6 bases and J by 5 bases, with 14 bases left in between. The CDR3 totals 14 residues. CDR1 MNHEY and CDR2 SMNVEV come from the germline V gene (reference sequence). CDR3 sequence (DNA): TGTGCCAGCAGGCCCGAATGGGGAGACAATGAGCAGTTCTTC. Its translation is CASRPEWGDNEQFF.

The V gene is TRBV7-6, the J gene TRBJ2-5; D may be TRBD1 (5 bases). The CDR3 totals 15 residues. The V gene's germline CDR1 is SGHVS and CDR2 FNYEAQ. Trimming shortened V by 1 base and J by 5 bases, and 14 bases separated the two germline ends. The DNA of the CDR3 is TGTGCCAGCAGCTTAGTAGGGGCAGTTTACGAGACCCAGTACTTC. Protein product: CASSLVGAVYETQYF.

In DNA form, the CDR3 reads TGTGCCAGCAGCCTCGGGACAGCCCAATACGAGCAGTACTTC. It specifies CASSLGTAQYEQYF. The chain combines TRBV7-2 with TRBJ2-7, with TRBD1 identical over 7 bases. The ends lost 5 bases at V and 4 bases at J; junction bases unmatched: 8. Germline loops: CDR1 SGHTA, CDR2 FQGNSA. The CDR3 consists of 14 residues. Supplemented by reference TRBV7-2 and TRBJ2-7, the full variable domain reads GAGVSQSPSNKVTEKGKDVELRCDPISGHTALYWYRQSLGQGLEFLIYFQGNSAPDKSGLPSDRFSAERTGGSVSTLTIQRTQQEDSAVYLCASSLGTAQYEQYFGPGTRLTVT.

The rearrangement links TRBV2 to TRBJ2-3; 8 nucleotides agree with TRBD1. The CDR3 is 15 residues long. Germline V gene sequence: CDR1 SNHLY, CDR2 FYNNEI. Trimming removed 4 bases from V and 3 bases from J; junction bases left unmatched: 6. The CDR3 spells CASSADREGTDTQYF. CDR3 coding DNA: TGTGCCAGCAGTGCGGACAGGGAAGGTACAGATACGCAGTATTTT.